The clone carrying this T cell receptor (beta chain) came up many times. This entry is derived from a study of CD8+CD57+ T cells in acquired aplastic anemia. The CDR3 runs 13 residues. Per the germline V gene, CDR1 is SGHTA and CDR2 is FQGNSA. Trimming pared 1 base from V and 7 bases from J, leaving 7 bases between. The study profiled TCR beta VDJ and CDR3 using genomic DNA as template. TCRdb analysed the reads with MiXCR anew, one entry per CDR3 protein. The repertoire holds 250,000 to 300,000 distinct CDR3 sequences, with roughly half as singletons. J is TRBJ2-2 and V is TRBV7-2, with D unresolved. The receptor was isolated from a human donor with severe aplastic anemia or a healthy control (not recorded which). The sequenced sample was sorted CD4+, CD8+, or CD8+CD57+ T cells (not recorded which) from PBMCs. CDR3 sequence reads: CASSLVDGGELFF. DNA for the CDR3: TGTGCCAGCAGCTTAGTCGACGGCGGGGAGCTGTTTTTT.